The 8 T cell receptor beta chains in this list originate from one sample, sequenced in a study of PD-1 blockade in classical Hodgkin lymphoma. With no exception, relapse followed autologous stem cell transplantation in all patients, and brentuximab vedotin exposure varied. Libraries were prepared by immunoSEQ multiplex PCR; TCRdb keeps only in-frame clonotypes and omits some of them. Among tens of thousands of clones listed, roughly 87% were seen once. The sample here was peripheral blood mononuclear cells (PBMCs), taken before the second cycle of nivolumab. Source of these receptors: a human donor with classical Hodgkin lymphoma.

The chain carries TRBV18 and TRBJ2-6; the match to TRBD1 covers 9 bases. This CDR3 has 20 amino acids. Trimming at V came to 5 bases and at J to 2 bases, leaving 16 bases not matched to a gene. Germline V gene sequence: CDR1 KGHSH, CDR2 LQKENI. For the CDR3, the DNA is TGTGCCAGCTCATTGCGCGGAGGAGGACAGGGGTCTACTGGGGCCAACGTCCTGACTTTC. Translated: CASSLRGGGQGSTGANVLTF.

The rearrangement joins TRBV7-9 to TRBJ1-1; tentative D call: TRBD1 (6 bases). From germline, CDR1 is SEHNR and CDR2 FQNEAQ (reference sequence). V was shortened by 5 bases and J by 6 bases, with 16 bases between the two germline ends. The CDR3 has 14 residues. CDR3 loop: CASSRGANGAEAFF. The CDR3 bases are TGTGCCAGCAGCCGGGGGGCTAATGGCGCTGAAGCTTTCTTT.

The chain combines TRBV2 with TRBJ1-3, with 11 bases that match TRBD1. The CDR3 totals 17 residues. The trim removed 10 bases at V and 0 bases at J, leaving 11 bases unmatched. The germline V gene has CDR1 SNHLY and CDR2 FYNNEI. CDR3 loop: CAIRDRGGKSSGNTIYF. In DNA form, the CDR3 reads TGTGCCATTCGGGACAGGGGGGGAAAGAGCTCTGGAAACACCATATATTTT.

V and J are TRBV28 and TRBJ1-4; D gene uncertain. Germline lookup yields CDR1 MDHEN and CDR2 SYDVKM. The CDR3 is 15 amino acids. V lost 5 bases, J lost 8 bases, and 18 bases lay in between. This CDR3 is CASSSVFWGGEKLFF. The CDR3 nucleotides read TGTGCCAGCAGTAGTGTCTTTTGGGGTGGGGAAAAACTGTTTTTT.

This chain connects TRBV28 to TRBJ1-1, with 12 bases identical to TRBD1. CDR3 length: 15 residues. Per germline, CDR1 MDHEN and CDR2 SYDVKM. Trimming took 4 bases from V and 5 from J; bases not matched to a gene: 5. The CDR3 bases are TGTGCCAGCAGTTCGGGACAGGGGGCGGCTACTGAAGCTTTCTTT. Residues: CASSSGQGAATEAFF.

The genes are TRBV5-6 and TRBJ2-3; D is undetermined. The CDR3 sequence is 13 residues long. The V and J ends lost 0 bases and 4 bases respectively, with 6 bases between them. The V gene's germline CDR1 is SGHDT and CDR2 YYEEEE. CDR3 residues: CASSLDRSDTQYF. The DNA of the CDR3 is TGTGCCAGCAGCTTGGACCGGTCAGATACGCAGTATTTT.

This chain links TRBV19 with TRBJ2-3; D is undetermined. This CDR3 has 13 residues. Trimming cost V 7 bases and J 6 bases, with 14 bases left between them. The V gene's germline CDR1 is LNHDA and CDR2 SQIVND (reference sequence). The CDR3 region has the DNA TGTGCCAGTATGTCTACAATCATGGATACGCAGTATTTT. This sequence encodes CASMSTIMDTQYF.

The rearrangement links TRBV2 to TRBJ2-5; 8 nucleotides line up with TRBD2. Near its end, the DNA agrees better with TRBJ2-7, so the J call may be wrong. Per germline, CDR1 SNHLY and CDR2 FYNNEI. The CDR3 is 18 amino acids. CDR3 sequence reads: CASTSLGGDPGRDYEQYF. The CDR3 DNA reads TGTGCCAGCACCTCTCTGGGGGGCGACCCCGGGAGGGACTACGAGCAGTACTTC.